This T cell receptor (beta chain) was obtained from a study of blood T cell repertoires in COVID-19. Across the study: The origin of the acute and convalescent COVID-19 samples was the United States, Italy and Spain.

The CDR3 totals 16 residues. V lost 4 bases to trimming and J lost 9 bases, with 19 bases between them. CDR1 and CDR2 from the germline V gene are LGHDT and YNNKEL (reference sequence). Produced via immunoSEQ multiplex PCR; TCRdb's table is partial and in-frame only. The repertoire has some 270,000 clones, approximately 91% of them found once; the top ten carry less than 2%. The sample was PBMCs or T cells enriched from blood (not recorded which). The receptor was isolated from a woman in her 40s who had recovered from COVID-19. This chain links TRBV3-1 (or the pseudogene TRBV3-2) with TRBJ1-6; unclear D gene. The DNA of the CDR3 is TGTGCCAGCAGCCCCCGTCTTAGCCTGGAACGTTCACCCCTCCACTTT. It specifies CASSPRLSLERSPLHF.